This T cell receptor beta chain appears in the sequencing data of a study of blood T cell repertoires in COVID-19. Study as a whole: Material from acute and convalescent COVID-19 was sourced from the United States, Italy and Spain. PBMCs, B-cell-depleted T cells, or T cells provided the cDNA or gDNA that made up the material.

This CDR3 spans 14 amino acids. Germline CDR1 is LGHNA and CDR2 is YNFKEQ. V lost 5 bases, J lost 4 bases, and 6 bases stayed unmatched. Authors' methods: For nucleated cells, counts were estimated from reference gene primer amplification. Produced via immunoSEQ multiplex PCR; TCRdb's table is partial and in-frame only. Clone size and V and J calls were adopted from that table, with D and trimming inferred from the DNA. The sample carries 100,000 to 150,000 clones, approximately 71% recorded once. The gene calls are TRBV4-2 and TRBJ2-7; 9 positions match TRBD1. This sequence originates from a woman aged 70-85 years with acute or convalescent COVID-19. The sequenced sample was peripheral blood. The CDR3 DNA reads TGTGCCAGCAGCTACCGGGACAGGGATTACGAGCAGTACTTC. Its protein product is CASSYRDRDYEQYF.